This passage covers 4 T cell receptor beta chains from one sample sequenced in a study of blood T cells in healthy people across ages. Through a sample-barcoded 5' primer and a J-beta primer mix, a second PCR was run for about 6 to 12 cycles. TCRdb re-analysed the 5' RACE reads in MiXCR, keeping a single row per CDR3 protein. The table lists about 1,500,000 distinct CDR3 sequences, roughly 27% of them singletons. Sample: blood. The receptors were sampled from a woman in her thirties in good health.

The chain is built from TRBV2 and TRBJ2-4; 7 bases map to TRBD2. This CDR3 comprises 15 residues. Germline CDR1 SNHLY, CDR2 FYNNEI. The V and J ends lost 8 bases and 0 bases, in that order; junction bases with no gene match: 7. The CDR3 region has the DNA TGTGCCAGCCAGATCTCTAGCGGAGCCAAAAACATTCAGTACTTC. Translated, it gives CASQISSGAKNIQYF.

With respect to this clonotype: A much more abundant neighbour one base away suggests this may be a read error. This chain joins TRBV5-1 and TRBJ2-7; 7 bases match TRBD1. Germline loops: CDR1 SGHRS, CDR2 YFSETQ. This CDR3 is 15 amino acids long. The CDR3 sequence is CVSSLGDSDAYEQYF. The CDR3 DNA reads as TGCGTCAGCAGCTTGGGGGACAGCGATGCCTACGAGCAGTACTTC.

This clonotype was detected many times. CDR3 DNA sequence: TGTGCCAGCAGTTCCTTAGGGAGTGTCACAGATACGCAGTATTTT. It yields the protein CASSSLGSVTDTQYF. This chain links TRBV12-3 or TRBV12-4 with TRBJ2-3, with D perhaps TRBD2 (5 bases). The CDR3 is 15 amino acids. Trimming stripped 4 bases from V and 2 bases from J, with 13 bases between.

This clonotype was detected ten times or more. This chain's CDR3 is CASSPLAGTYNEQFF. In DNA, the CDR3 is TGTGCCAGCAGCCCCCTAGCGGGGACCTACAATGAGCAGTTCTTC. The chain is built from TRBV18 and TRBJ2-1; 9 bases map to TRBD2. Germline V gives CDR1 KGHSH, CDR2 LQKENI. V was clipped by 8 bases and J by 2 bases; unmatched bases: 7. CDR3 length: 15 residues. The entire variable domain, with the rest obtained from reference TRBV18 and TRBJ2-1, is as follows: NAGVMQNPRHLVRRRGQEARLRCSPMKGHSHVYWYRQLPEEGLKFMVYLQKENIIDESGMPKERFSAEFPKEGPSILRIQQVVRGDSAAYFCASSPLAGTYNEQFFGPGTRLTVL.